A selection of T cell receptor beta chains follows, all from one sample in a study of blood T cell repertoires in COVID-19. Sequencing was performed with immunoSEQ multiplex PCR; in TCRdb, only in-frame clones are kept and a portion is missing. This sample has fewer than 500,000 clones, with 88% found just once. The specimen was PBMCs or T cells enriched from blood (not recorded which). The receptors stem from a woman younger than 45 with acute COVID-19. Each CDR3 is given with its conserved first and last residue. Fields, in order: clone size, V gene, D gene, J gene, CDR3 protein, CDR3 DNA. D genes are given only for firm matches. Only part of the rows carry a size: once, few, many, or a class if the clone is expanded.

size: .
V: TRBV7-9
D: .
J: TRBJ2-7
CDR3: CASSLAGGNEQYF
DNA: TGTGCCAGCAGCTTAGCAGGGGGTAACGAGCAGTACTTC

size: .
V: TRBV6-5
D: .
J: TRBJ1-5
CDR3: CASKEYQPQHF
DNA: TGTGCCAGCAAGGAGTATCAGCCCCAGCATTTT

size: .
V: TRBV20-1
D: .
J: TRBJ1-2
CDR3: CSALDLYGYTF
DNA: TGCAGTGCTCTAGATTTATATGGCTACACCTTC

size: .
V: TRBV4-1
D: .
J: TRBJ2-7
CDR3: CASSQSGEQYF
DNA: TGCGCCAGCAGCCAATCGGGGGAGCAGTACTTC

size: .
V: TRBV4-1
D: TRBD2
J: TRBJ2-7
CDR3: CASSQDQLAGPGYEQYF
DNA: TGCGCCAGCAGCCAAGATCAGTTAGCGGGGCCTGGGTACGAGCAGTACTTC

size: .
V: TRBV9
D: TRBD2
J: TRBJ2-1
CDR3: CASSVVASGGHYNEQFF
DNA: TGTGCCAGCAGCGTAGTGGCTAGCGGGGGGCACTACAATGAGCAGTTCTTC

size: .
V: TRBV6-6
D: .
J: TRBJ1-6
CDR3: CASSWGESNSPLHF
DNA: TGTGCCAGCAGTTGGGGGGAATCTAATTCACCCCTCCACTTT

size: .
V: TRBV10-1
D: .
J: TRBJ2-3
CDR3: CASSQGSDTQYF
DNA: TGCGCCAGCAGCCAGGGGTCAGATACGCAGTATTTT

size: .
V: TRBV9
D: .
J: TRBJ2-5
CDR3: CASSVNPRGETQYF
DNA: TGTGCCAGCAGCGTAAACCCTAGGGGAGAGACCCAGTACTTC

size: .
V: TRBV11-2
D: TRBD1
J: TRBJ2-7
CDR3: CASSLSRGLQGEQYF
DNA: TGTGCCAGCAGCTTAAGTAGGGGGCTACAGGGCGAGCAGTACTTC

size: .
V: TRBV24-1
D: .
J: TRBJ1-1
CDR3: CATRVDRPNTEAFF
DNA: TGTGCCACCAGAGTCGACAGGCCGAACACTGAAGCTTTCTTT

size: .
V: TRBV27
D: .
J: TRBJ2-3
CDR3: CASSLNRYTQYF
DNA: TGTGCCAGCAGTCTAAACAGGTATACGCAGTATTTT

size: .
V: TRBV3-1/TRBV3-2
D: .
J: TRBJ2-2
CDR3: CASSRSLNTGELFF
DNA: TGTGCCAGCAGCCGGAGCCTTAACACCGGGGAGCTGTTTTTT

size: .
V: TRBV24-1
D: .
J: TRBJ2-3
CDR3: CATSDNRAGTFGDTQYF
DNA: TGTGCCACCAGTGATAACCGCGCAGGGACTTTTGGCGATACGCAGTATTTT

size: once
V: TRBV5-5
D: .
J: TRBJ2-7
CDR3: CASSSHRIPSYEQYF
DNA: TGTGCCAGCAGCTCCCACAGGATACCCTCCTACGAGCAGTACTTC

size: few
V: TRBV7-2
D: TRBD1
J: TRBJ2-2
CDR3: CASSTDRVRSGELFF
DNA: TGTGCCAGCAGCACGGACAGGGTTAGGTCCGGGGAGCTGTTTTTT

size: .
V: TRBV11-1
D: TRBD1
J: TRBJ2-5
CDR3: CASTLTGQETQYF
DNA: TGTGCCAGCACCTTGACAGGGCAAGAGACCCAGTACTTC

size: .
V: TRBV7-9
D: TRBD1
J: TRBJ2-7
CDR3: CASSLGGQGIHEQYF
DNA: TGTGCCAGCAGCTTAGGGGGACAGGGGATTCACGAGCAGTACTTC

size: few
V: TRBV30
D: .
J: TRBJ1-6
CDR3: CAWCVQNNYSPLHF
DNA: TGTGCCTGGTGTGTCCAGAATAATTATTCACCCCTCCACTTT

size: .
V: TRBV27
D: .
J: TRBJ1-1
CDR3: CASSLRDGGRGLNTEAFF
DNA: TGTGCCAGCAGTTTACGCGACGGGGGAAGGGGTTTGAACACTGAAGCTTTCTTT

size: .
V: TRBV3-1/TRBV3-2
D: TRBD2
J: TRBJ2-6
CDR3: CASSPGLAYAGANVLTF
DNA: TGTGCCAGCAGCCCGGGACTAGCTTACGCTGGGGCCAACGTCCTGACTTTC

size: .
V: TRBV10-3
D: TRBD1
J: TRBJ1-3
CDR3: CALGQGGNTIYF
DNA: TGTGCCCTAGGACAGGGCGGAAACACCATATATTTT

size: .
V: TRBV9
D: TRBD2
J: TRBJ2-2
CDR3: CASSVEMRTSGTGELFF
DNA: TGTGCCAGCAGCGTAGAAATGAGGACTAGCGGCACCGGGGAGCTGTTTTTT

size: .
V: TRBV6-5
D: .
J: TRBJ2-1
CDR3: CASSPNNYNEQFF
DNA: TGTGCCAGCAGCCCGAACAACTACAATGAGCAGTTCTTC

size: .
V: TRBV10-3
D: .
J: TRBJ1-5
CDR3: CAIRGGGDQPQHF
DNA: TGTGCCATCAGGGGGGGAGGAGACCAGCCCCAGCATTTT

size: .
V: TRBV2
D: TRBD1
J: TRBJ1-2
CDR3: CASNTWTGNYGYTF
DNA: TGTGCCAGCAACACCTGGACAGGGAACTATGGCTACACCTTC

size: .
V: TRBV12-3/TRBV12-4
D: .
J: TRBJ2-5
CDR3: CASSLIGETQYF
DNA: TGTGCCAGCAGTTTAATCGGGGAGACCCAGTACTTC

size: .
V: TRBV5-3
D: TRBD1
J: TRBJ1-1
CDR3: CARRVPYPGTGGFPDTEAFF
DNA: TGTGCCAGAAGGGTCCCTTACCCCGGGACAGGGGGCTTTCCGGACACTGAAGCTTTCTTT

size: .
V: TRBV27
D: TRBD1
J: TRBJ1-4
CDR3: CASSFDRGGEKLFF
DNA: TGTGCCAGCAGCTTCGACAGGGGCGGAGAAAAACTGTTTTTT

size: once
V: TRBV7-3
D: .
J: TRBJ1-1
CDR3: CASSLSGGQTEAFF
DNA: TGTGCCAGCAGCTTATCGGGGGGGCAAACTGAAGCTTTCTTT

size: once
V: TRBV18
D: TRBD1
J: TRBJ1-3
CDR3: CASSPDRAGNTIYF
DNA: TGTGCCAGCTCACCGGACAGGGCTGGAAACACCATATATTTT

size: .
V: TRBV7-9
D: TRBD1
J: TRBJ2-3
CDR3: CASSGGQSTDTQYF
DNA: TGTGCCAGCAGCGGGGGACAGAGCACAGATACGCAGTATTTT

size: .
V: TRBV14
D: .
J: TRBJ2-3
CDR3: CASSQPGYQTFTDTQYF
DNA: TGTGCCAGCAGCCAGCCGGGATACCAAACCTTCACAGATACGCAGTATTTT

size: .
V: TRBV6-4
D: .
J: TRBJ2-3
CDR3: CASSNIPSTDTQYF
DNA: TGTGCCAGCAGTAACATCCCTAGCACAGATACGCAGTATTTT

size: .
V: TRBV3-1/TRBV3-2
D: TRBD2
J: TRBJ2-6
CDR3: CASSQGGEAGANVLTF
DNA: TGTGCCAGCAGCCAGGGGGGGGAGGCTGGGGCCAACGTCCTGACTTTC

size: .
V: TRBV29-1
D: TRBD1
J: TRBJ1-5
CDR3: CSVADRENQPQHF
DNA: TGCAGCGTAGCCGACAGGGAAAATCAGCCCCAGCATTTT

size: .
V: TRBV28
D: .
J: TRBJ1-5
CDR3: CASQTGGRNQPQHF
DNA: TGTGCCAGCCAGACGGGGGGACGCAATCAGCCCCAGCATTTT

size: .
V: TRBV2
D: .
J: TRBJ2-3
CDR3: CASTPVQGDTQYF
DNA: TGTGCCAGCACGCCAGTCCAGGGAGATACGCAGTATTTT

size: .
V: TRBV27
D: TRBD1
J: TRBJ2-1
CDR3: CASSGTGDFNEQFF
DNA: TGTGCCAGCAGCGGGACAGGGGATTTTAATGAGCAGTTCTTC

size: .
V: TRBV3-1/TRBV3-2
D: .
J: TRBJ1-4
CDR3: CASSQDSAGWNEKLFF
DNA: TGTGCCAGCAGCCAAGATTCGGCAGGGTGGAATGAAAAACTGTTTTTT

size: .
V: TRBV30
D: TRBD2
J: TRBJ2-3
CDR3: CAWSPSGGAADTQYF
DNA: TGTGCCTGGAGTCCTAGCGGGGGGGCAGCAGATACGCAGTATTTT

size: .
V: TRBV19
D: .
J: TRBJ1-5
CDR3: CASNSQGRPNQPQHF
DNA: TGTGCCAGTAATTCCCAGGGCAGGCCAAATCAGCCCCAGCATTTT

size: .
V: TRBV30
D: .
J: TRBJ1-4
CDR3: CASETDSKGHNPITNEKLFF
DNA: TGTGCCTCAGAAACGGACAGTAAGGGACACAACCCAATAACTAATGAAAAACTGTTTTTT

size: .
V: TRBV23-1
D: .
J: TRBJ2-7
CDR3: CASSQYTYEQYF
DNA: TGCGCCAGCAGTCAATATACATACGAGCAGTACTTC

size: .
V: TRBV21-1
D: .
J: TRBJ1-2
CDR3: CASNPGQLYGYTF
DNA: TGTGCCAGCAACCCGGGACAGCTCTATGGCTACACCTTC

size: .
V: TRBV29-1
D: .
J: TRBJ1-1
CDR3: CSVEGAVNTEAFF
DNA: TGCAGCGTCGAAGGGGCAGTTAACACTGAAGCTTTCTTT

size: .
V: TRBV6-6
D: TRBD2
J: TRBJ2-7
CDR3: CASRDQGLASPYEQYF
DNA: TGTGCCAGCAGGGACCAGGGACTAGCGTCCCCCTACGAGCAGTACTTC

size: .
V: TRBV6-5
D: TRBD1
J: TRBJ1-2
CDR3: CASRQTGGTGYTF
DNA: TGTGCCAGCAGACAGACAGGGGGCACCGGCTACACCTTC

size: .
V: TRBV29-1
D: TRBD1
J: TRBJ2-7
CDR3: CSVAGTGDSYEQYF
DNA: TGCAGCGTTGCCGGGACAGGAGACTCCTACGAGCAGTACTTC

size: .
V: TRBV12-5
D: .
J: TRBJ2-5
CDR3: CASGLVASFRQEGDSLKTQYF
DNA: TGTGCTAGTGGTTTGGTAGCCTCCTTTCGCCAAGAGGGCGACTCTTTAAAGACCCAGTACTTC

size: few
V: TRBV18
D: TRBD1
J: TRBJ2-7
CDR3: CASSSRQGESYEQYF
DNA: TGTGCCAGCTCGTCCCGACAGGGGGAATCCTACGAGCAGTACTTC

size: .
V: TRBV19
D: .
J: TRBJ1-1
CDR3: CASSSLFLFAEAFF
DNA: TGTGCCAGTAGTTCCCTCTTTTTGTTCGCTGAAGCTTTCTTT

size: .
V: TRBV11-2
D: TRBD1
J: TRBJ1-2
CDR3: CASSPTQGNSYGYTF
DNA: TGTGCCAGCAGCCCAACACAGGGGAATTCCTATGGCTACACCTTC

size: .
V: TRBV6-2/TRBV6-3
D: TRBD1
J: TRBJ2-7
CDR3: CASSPRDRGEQYF
DNA: TGTGCCAGCAGTCCCCGGGACAGGGGGGAGCAGTACTTC

size: .
V: TRBV29-1
D: .
J: TRBJ1-1
CDR3: CSVWRRGRSTEAFF
DNA: TGCAGCGTTTGGCGGCGGGGCAGGAGCACTGAAGCTTTCTTT